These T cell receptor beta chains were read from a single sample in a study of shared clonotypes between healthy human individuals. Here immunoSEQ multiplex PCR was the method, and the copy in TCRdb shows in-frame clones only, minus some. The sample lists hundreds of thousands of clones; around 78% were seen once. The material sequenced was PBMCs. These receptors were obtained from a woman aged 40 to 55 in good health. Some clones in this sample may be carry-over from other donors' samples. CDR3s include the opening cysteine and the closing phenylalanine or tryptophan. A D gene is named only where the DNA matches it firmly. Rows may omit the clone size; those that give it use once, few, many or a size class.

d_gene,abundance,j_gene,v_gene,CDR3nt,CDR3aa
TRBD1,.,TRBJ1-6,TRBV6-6,TGTGCCAGCAGCATACCGACAGGGTCGAATTCACCCCTCCACTTT,CASSIPTGSNSPLHF
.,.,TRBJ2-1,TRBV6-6,TGTGCCAGCAGATCATACAATGAGCAGTTCTTC,CASRSYNEQFF
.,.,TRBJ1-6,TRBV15,TGTGCCACCAGCAGACAGGAGAATTCACCCCTCCACTTT,CATSRQENSPLHF
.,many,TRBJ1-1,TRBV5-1,TGCGCCAGCAGCTTGGGAGGGGCTGGCACTGAAGCTTTCTTT,CASSLGGAGTEAFF
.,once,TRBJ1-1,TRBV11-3,TGTGCCAGCAGCATGGGGGGCACGGACACTGAAGCCTTCTTT,CASSMGGTDTEAFF
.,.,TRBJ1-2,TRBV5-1,TGCGCCAGCAGCTTGGACCACCCAGGATATGGCTACACCTTC,CASSLDHPGYGYTF
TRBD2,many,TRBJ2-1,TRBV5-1,TGCGCCAGCAGCGAACCGGGACTAGCGGGAGTCGAGCAGTTCTTC,CASSEPGLAGVEQFF
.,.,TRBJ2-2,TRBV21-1,TGTGCCAGCAGCAAAGGACGGACCAGGGAGCACCCGTCGAACACCGGGGAGCTGTTTTTT,CASSKGRTREHPSNTGELFF
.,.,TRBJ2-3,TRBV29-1,TGCAGCGTTGTCTCTGGCACAGATACGCAGTATTTT,CSVVSGTDTQYF
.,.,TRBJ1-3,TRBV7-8,TGTGCCAGCAGCTTCGGACGGAGGTCGGCTGGAAACACCATATATTTT,CASSFGRRSAGNTIYF
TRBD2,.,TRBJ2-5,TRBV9,TGTGCCAGCAGCGTAGAACCCCGCAGGGTAGCGGGAGGTGAGACCCAGTACTTC,CASSVEPRRVAGGETQYF
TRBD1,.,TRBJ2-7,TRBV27,TGTGCCAGCAGTTTTGCCCTTGTTGGGACAGGGGAATCTGACGAGCAGTACTTC,CASSFALVGTGESDEQYF
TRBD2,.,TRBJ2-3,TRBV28,TGTGCCAGCAGTTTATCCCCGGGGGGGCGCCCATGGACAGATACGCAGTATTTT,CASSLSPGGRPWTDTQYF
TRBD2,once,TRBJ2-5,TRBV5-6,TGTGCCAGCAGTCAAACGGGGACTAGCGGAACCCAGTACTTC,CASSQTGTSGTQYF